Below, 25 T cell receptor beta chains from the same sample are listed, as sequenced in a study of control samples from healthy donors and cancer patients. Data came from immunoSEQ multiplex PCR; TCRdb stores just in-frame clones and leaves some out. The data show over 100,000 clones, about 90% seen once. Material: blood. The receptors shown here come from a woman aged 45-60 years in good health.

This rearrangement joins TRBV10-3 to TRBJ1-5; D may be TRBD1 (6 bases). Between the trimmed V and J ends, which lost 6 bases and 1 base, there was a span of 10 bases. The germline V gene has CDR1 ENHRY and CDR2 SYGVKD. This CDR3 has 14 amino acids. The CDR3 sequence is CAISGGQSNQPQHF. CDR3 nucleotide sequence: TGTGCCATCAGCGGAGGACAGAGCAATCAGCCCCAGCATTTT.

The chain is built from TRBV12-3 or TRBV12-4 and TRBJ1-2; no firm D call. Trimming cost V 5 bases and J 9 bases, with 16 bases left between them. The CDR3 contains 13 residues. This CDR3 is CASSPRPASRYTF. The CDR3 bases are TGTGCCAGCAGTCCTCGGCCAGCGTCACGCTACACCTTC.

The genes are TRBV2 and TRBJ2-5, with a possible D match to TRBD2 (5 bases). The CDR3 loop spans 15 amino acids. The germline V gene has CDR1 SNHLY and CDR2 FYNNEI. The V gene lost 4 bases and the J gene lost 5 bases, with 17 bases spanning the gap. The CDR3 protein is CASSVRPGMEETQYF. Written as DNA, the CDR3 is TGTGCCAGCAGTGTGAGGCCGGGGATGGAGGAGACCCAGTACTTC.

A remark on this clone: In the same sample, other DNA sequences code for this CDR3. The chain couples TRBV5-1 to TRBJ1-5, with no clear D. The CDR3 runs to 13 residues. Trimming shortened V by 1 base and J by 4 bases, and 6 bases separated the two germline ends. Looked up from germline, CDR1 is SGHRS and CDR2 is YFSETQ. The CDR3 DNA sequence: TGCGCCAGCAGCTTGAGTGGGAATCAGCCCCAGCATTTT. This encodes CASSLSGNQPQHF.

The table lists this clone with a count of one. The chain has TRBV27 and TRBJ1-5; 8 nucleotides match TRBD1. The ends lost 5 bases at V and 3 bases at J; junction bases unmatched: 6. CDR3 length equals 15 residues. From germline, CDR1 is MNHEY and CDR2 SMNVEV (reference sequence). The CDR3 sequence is CASSVRQGYNQPQHF. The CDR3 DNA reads TGTGCCAGCAGTGTGAGACAGGGGTACAATCAGCCCCAGCATTTT.

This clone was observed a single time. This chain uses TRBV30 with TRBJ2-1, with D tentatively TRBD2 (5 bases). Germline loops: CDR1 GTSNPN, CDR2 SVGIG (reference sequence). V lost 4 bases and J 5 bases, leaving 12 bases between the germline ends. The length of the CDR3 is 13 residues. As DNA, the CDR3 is TGTGCCTGGACCAGCGGATGGGACAATGAGCAGTTCTTC. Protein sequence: CAWTSGWDNEQFF.

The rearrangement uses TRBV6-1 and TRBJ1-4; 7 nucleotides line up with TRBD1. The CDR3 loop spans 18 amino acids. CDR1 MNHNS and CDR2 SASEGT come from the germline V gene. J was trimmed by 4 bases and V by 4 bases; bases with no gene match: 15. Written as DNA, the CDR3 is TGTGCCAGCAGTGTATACCCCCTACAGGGGTCGAATAATGAAAAACTGTTTTTT. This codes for CASSVYPLQGSNNEKLFF.

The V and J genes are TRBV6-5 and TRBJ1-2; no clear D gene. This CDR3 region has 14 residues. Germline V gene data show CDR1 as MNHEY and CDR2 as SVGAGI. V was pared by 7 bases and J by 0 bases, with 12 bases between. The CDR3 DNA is TGTGCCAGCACCGACACTGAAGCTAACTATGGCTACACCTTC. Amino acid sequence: CASTDTEANYGYTF.

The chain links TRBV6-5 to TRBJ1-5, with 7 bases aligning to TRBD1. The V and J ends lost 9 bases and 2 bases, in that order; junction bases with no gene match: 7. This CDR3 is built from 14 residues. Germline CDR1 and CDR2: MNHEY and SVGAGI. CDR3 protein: CASFAGGGNQPQHF. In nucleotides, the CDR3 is TGTGCCAGTTTCGCAGGGGGTGGCAATCAGCCCCAGCATTTT.

Here the CDR3 reads CASSLSQGGREKLFF. CDR3 coding DNA: TGTGCCAGCAGTTTATCGCAGGGGGGGAGGGAAAAACTGTTTTTT. V gene TRBV27 combines with J gene TRBJ1-4; 7 positions match TRBD1. The germline V gene encodes CDR1 MNHEY and CDR2 SMNVEV (reference sequence). The CDR3 extends over 15 amino acids. V lost 0 bases to trimming and J lost 8 bases; unmatched junction nucleotides: 6.

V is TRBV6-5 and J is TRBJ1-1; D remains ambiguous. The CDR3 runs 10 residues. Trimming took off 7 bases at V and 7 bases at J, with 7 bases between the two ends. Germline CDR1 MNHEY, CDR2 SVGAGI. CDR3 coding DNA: TGTGCCAGCATACGGAATGAAGCTTTCTTT. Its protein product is CASIRNEAFF.

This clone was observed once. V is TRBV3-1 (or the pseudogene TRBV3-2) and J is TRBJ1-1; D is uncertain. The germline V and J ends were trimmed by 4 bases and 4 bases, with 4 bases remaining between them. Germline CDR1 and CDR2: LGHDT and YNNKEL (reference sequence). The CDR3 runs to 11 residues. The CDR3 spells CASSLSTEAFF. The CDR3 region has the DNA TGTGCCAGCAGCCTGTCCACTGAAGCTTTCTTT.

The CDR3 region is CASSLPGGSYNEQFF. Written as DNA, the CDR3 is TGTGCCAGCAGCTTGCCAGGGGGTTCCTACAATGAGCAGTTCTTC. This sequence joins TRBV5-4 and TRBJ2-1; 7 bases line up with TRBD1. Trimming removed 1 base from V and 1 base from J; junction bases left unmatched: 2. CDR1 is SGHNT, CDR2 YYREEE, per germline (reference sequence). CDR3 length: 15 amino acids.

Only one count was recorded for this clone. CDR3 sequence: CASSESEDSSEAFF. CDR3 DNA: TGCGCCAGCAGTGAGTCCGAGGACAGTTCTGAAGCTTTCTTT. The rearrangement uses TRBV10-2 and TRBJ1-1, with a tentative D call TRBD1 (6 bases). The CDR3 is made up of 14 amino acids. V was pared by 0 bases and J by 6 bases, with 11 bases between. Germline V lookup: CDR1 WSHSY, CDR2 SAAADI.

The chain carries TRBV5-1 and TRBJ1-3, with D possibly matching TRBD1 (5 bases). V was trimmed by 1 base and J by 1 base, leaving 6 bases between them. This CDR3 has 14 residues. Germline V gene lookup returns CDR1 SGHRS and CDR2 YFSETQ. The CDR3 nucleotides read TGCGCCAGCAGCTTGCAGGGATCTGGAAACACCATATATTTT. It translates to CASSLQGSGNTIYF.

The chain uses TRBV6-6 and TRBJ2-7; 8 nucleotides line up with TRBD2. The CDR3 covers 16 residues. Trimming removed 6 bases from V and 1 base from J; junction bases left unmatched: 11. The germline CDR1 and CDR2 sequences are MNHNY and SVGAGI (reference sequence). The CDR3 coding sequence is TGTGCCAGCAGCTCCCCGCGGGGGGCCGGGTCCTACGAGCAGTACTTC. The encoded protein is CASSSPRGAGSYEQYF.

The DNA of the CDR3 is TGCGCCAGCAGTGATTCTAGCGGGAGGGCCGGGGGGCTCTACGAGCAGTACTTC. Residues: CASSDSSGRAGGLYEQYF. V usage is TRBV10-1 and J usage is TRBJ2-7, with 12 bases fitting TRBD2. Germline V gene data show CDR1 as WNHNN and CDR2 as SYGVQD (reference sequence). The junction had 12 bases not matched to a gene; V was cut back by 3 bases and J by 3 bases. CDR3 length equals 18 residues.

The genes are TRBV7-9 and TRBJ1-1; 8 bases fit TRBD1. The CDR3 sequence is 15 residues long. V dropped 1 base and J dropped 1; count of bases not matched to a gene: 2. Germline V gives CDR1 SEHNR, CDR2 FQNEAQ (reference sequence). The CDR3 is CASSLGDRPNTEAFF. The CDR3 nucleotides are TGTGCCAGCAGCTTAGGGGACAGGCCGAACACTGAAGCTTTCTTT.

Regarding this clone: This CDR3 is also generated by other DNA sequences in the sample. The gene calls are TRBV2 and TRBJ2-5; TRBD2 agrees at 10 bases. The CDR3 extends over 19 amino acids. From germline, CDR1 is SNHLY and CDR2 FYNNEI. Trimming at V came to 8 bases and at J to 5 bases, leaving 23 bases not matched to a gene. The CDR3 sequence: CASLTFLSGRASGRETQYF. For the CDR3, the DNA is TGTGCCAGCTTGACATTCTTAAGCGGGAGGGCCTCGGGGCGGGAGACCCAGTACTTC.

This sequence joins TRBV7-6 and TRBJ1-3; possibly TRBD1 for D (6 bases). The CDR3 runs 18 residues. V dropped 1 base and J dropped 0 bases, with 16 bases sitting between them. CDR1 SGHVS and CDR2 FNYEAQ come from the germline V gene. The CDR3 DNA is TGTGCCAGCAGCTTAGGGACAGTCATGACGAGCTCTGGAAACACCATATATTTT. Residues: CASSLGTVMTSSGNTIYF.

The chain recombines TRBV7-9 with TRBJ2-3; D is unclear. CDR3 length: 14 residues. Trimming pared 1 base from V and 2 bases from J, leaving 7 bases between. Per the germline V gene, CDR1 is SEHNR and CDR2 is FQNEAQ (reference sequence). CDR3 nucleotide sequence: TGTGCCAGCAGCTTAGTAGTAGCCACAGATACGCAGTATTTT. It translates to CASSLVVATDTQYF.

The CDR3 region has the DNA TGTGCCAGCACCATTCCCGGGCAGGGGGAAAAACTGTTTTTT. Amino acid sequence: CASTIPGQGEKLFF. V gene TRBV28 combines with J gene TRBJ1-4; D possibly corresponds to TRBD1 (6 bases). V was cut by 7 bases and J by 8 bases, with 17 bases left in between. CDR1 MDHEN and CDR2 SYDVKM come from the germline V gene. This CDR3 has 14 amino acids.

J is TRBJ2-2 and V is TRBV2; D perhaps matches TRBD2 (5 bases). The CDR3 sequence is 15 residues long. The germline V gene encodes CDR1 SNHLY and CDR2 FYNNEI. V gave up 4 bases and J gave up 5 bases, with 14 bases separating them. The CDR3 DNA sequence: TGTGCCAGCAGTGTTGCGGGCCCGAGGACCGGGGAGCTGTTTTTT. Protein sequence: CASSVAGPRTGELFF.

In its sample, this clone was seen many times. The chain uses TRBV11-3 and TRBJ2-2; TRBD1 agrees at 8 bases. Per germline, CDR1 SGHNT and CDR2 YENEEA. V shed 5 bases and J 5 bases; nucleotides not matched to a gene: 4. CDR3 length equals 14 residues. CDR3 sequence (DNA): TGTGCCAGCAGCGAAGGGACAGGTACCGGGGAGCTGTTTTTT. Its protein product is CASSEGTGTGELFF.

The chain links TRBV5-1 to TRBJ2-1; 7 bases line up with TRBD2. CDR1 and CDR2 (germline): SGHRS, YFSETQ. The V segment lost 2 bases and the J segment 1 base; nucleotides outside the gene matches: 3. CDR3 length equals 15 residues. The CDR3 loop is CASSFGGGSYNEQFF. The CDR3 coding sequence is TGCGCCAGCAGCTTTGGCGGGGGTTCCTACAATGAGCAGTTCTTC.